This TCR beta chain was retrieved from a study of blood T cells in healthy people across ages (dated by TCRdb to about 2015). For context, the study as a whole: Template switching captured roughly one uniquely barcoded TCR beta cDNA molecule per two T cells in model experiments. To track age-related changes in TCR beta repertoire diversity, the study relied on deep sequencing normalized with unique cDNA molecular identifiers. Two additional independent replicas of 1 million unique cDNA reads from the same blood draw were analyzed for two donors (one aged 18 to 30 and one aged 80 or older). Donors were grouped into four age groups: young (average approximately 15 years), middle-aged (under 40), aged (about 60) and long-lived (82). Donors of different ages were randomly distributed across sequencing lanes to avoid experimental bias. The paper as a whole reports these results and caveats: Observed TCR beta diversity per million T cells fell roughly linearly with age, and a significant reduction was already apparent by age roughly 40. The CMV infection status of donors was not known, potentially confounding age-related changes in expanded clonotypes. A strong correlation was found between observed TCR beta diversity and the percentage of naive T cells measured by flow cytometry. Compared with the aged group, more naive CD4+ T cells, fewer expanded clones and increased TCR diversity were shown by the long-lived group, suggesting age selection. Estimates of total diversity based on one million sequenced T cells were regarded as lower bounds and as underestimates. Conclusive comparison of naive and antigen-experienced compartments was prevented by the profiling of bulk unsorted PBMCs.

Donors were around 37 systemically healthy Caucasian individuals from Russia aged roughly 6 to 90 years. Each donor gave ten milliliters of peripheral blood, drawn into EDTA-treated Vacutainer tubes. Ficoll-Paque density-gradient centrifugation was used to isolate PBMCs, with at least 7 million per sample. Total RNA, at least 6 micrograms per sample, was extracted from PBMCs with Trizol reagent. For every donor, an aliquot of PBMCs went through flow cytometry to measure the percentages of naive CD45RAhigh/CD27high T cells. From its cysteine to its phenylalanine, the CDR3 spans 15 amino acids. Only the CDR3 DNA stays, 45 bases, in frame from base 1. V and J are trimmed by 5 bases and 1 base, and the gene matches miss 7 bases of the junction. For CDR1 and CDR2, the germline V gene lists SGHTA and FQGNSA. A few counts support this clonotype. Its recognized antigen is unknown. No much larger clone exists at a distance of one base, and base qualities are not known.

The library was prepared using 5' RACE. A second PCR of roughly 7 to 12 cycles was performed with a sample-barcoded 5' primer and a J-beta primer mix. A unique molecular identifier was introduced onto each TCR beta cDNA molecule by a template-switch 5' adaptor carrying 12 random nucleotides. At least 2.5 million CDR3-containing paired-end reads were obtained from each sample. First-strand cDNA was synthesized from all RNA with the Mint cDNA synthesis kit, primed by a TRBC-specific oligonucleotide. Following uracil-DNA glycosylase treatment, a first 18-cycle PCR with universal primers M1SS and BC2_uni_R was performed on all cDNA. The paper's data handling went like this. For normalization, 1 million high-quality reads were randomly selected from each sample, with every read carrying a distinct molecular identifier. Instead of being binned into consensus sequences, reads that shared molecular identifiers were thrown out. MiTCR, run with a Q25 quality threshold and the strictest error-elimination algorithm, handled CDR3 identification, clonotype clustering and error correction. A nonparametric unseen species model with Euler transformation was used to estimate lower-bound total TCR beta diversity. Through fastp at Q25 and MiXCR, TCRdb rebuilt clones from the public reads, retaining in-frame beta chains. For every CDR3 protein sequence, its rows merge into one entry that carries the most common genes and DNA. TCRdb, rather than the study authors, made the V and J calls. Across this sample there are around 1,900,000 distinct CDR3 sequences, with 39% seen only once. The ten largest clones take up about 23% of the sample.

The sequenced sample was blood. The TCR was taken from a human donor in good health. This receptor chain uses TRBV7-2 and TRBJ2-7, with 8 middle bases fitting TRBD1. The CDR3 region has the sequence CASSPRTGPSYEQYF. In nucleotide form, the sequence is TGTGCCAGCAGCCCGCGGACAGGGCCTTCCTACGAGCAGTACTTC.